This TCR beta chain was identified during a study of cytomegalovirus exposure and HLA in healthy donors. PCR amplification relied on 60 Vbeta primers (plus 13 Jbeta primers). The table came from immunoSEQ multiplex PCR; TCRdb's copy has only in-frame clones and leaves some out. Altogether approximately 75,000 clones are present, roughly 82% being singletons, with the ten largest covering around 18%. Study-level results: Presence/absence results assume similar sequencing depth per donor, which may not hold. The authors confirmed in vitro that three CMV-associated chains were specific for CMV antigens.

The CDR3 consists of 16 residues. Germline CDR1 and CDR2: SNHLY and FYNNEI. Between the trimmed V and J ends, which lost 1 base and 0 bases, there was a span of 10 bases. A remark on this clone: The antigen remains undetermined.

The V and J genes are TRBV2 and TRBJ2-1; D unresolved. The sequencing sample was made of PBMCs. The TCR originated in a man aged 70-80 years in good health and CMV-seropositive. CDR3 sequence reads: CASSEGLRSSYNEQFF. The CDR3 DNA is TGTGCCAGCAGTGAAGGGCTCCGGAGCTCCTACAATGAGCAGTTCTTC.